This is a list of T cell receptor beta chains from one sample in a study of cytomegalovirus exposure and HLA in healthy donors. Assay used: immunoSEQ multiplex PCR; TCRdb lists only in-frame clones, some missing. The data contain roughly 230,000 clones, around 90% of them seen just once; the ten biggest clones take up just over 3%. The source material was PBMCs. The receptors come from a woman in her 30s in good health and CMV-seronegative. CDR3s include the opening cysteine and the closing phenylalanine or tryptophan. The D gene is left open where the match is weak.

CDR3	DNA	D	V	J
CASSGRASGSYEQYF	TGTGCCAGCAGTGGTAGGGCTAGCGGGAGCTACGAGCAGTACTTC	TRBD2	TRBV2	TRBJ2-7
CASSVYPTKELFF	TGTGCCAGCAGCGTCTACCCGACGAAGGAGCTGTTTTTT	NA	TRBV9	TRBJ2-2
CAWLPGQGVGNTIYF	TGTGCCTGGTTACCGGGACAGGGGGTTGGAAACACCATATATTTT	TRBD1	TRBV30	TRBJ1-3
CASSYPSGNTGELFF	TGTGCCAGCAGTTACCCTAGCGGGAACACCGGGGAGCTGTTTTTT	TRBD2	TRBV6-6	TRBJ2-2
CASSPGQTPGLAGGPHEQYF	TGTGCCAGCAGTCCTGGACAGACGCCGGGACTAGCGGGAGGCCCCCACGAGCAGTACTTC	TRBD2	TRBV27	TRBJ2-7
CASREPGQQYF	TGTGCCAGCAGGGAACCGGGCCAACAGTACTTC	NA	TRBV28	TRBJ2-5
CASSLILKGDHYEQYF	TGTGCCAGCAGTTTAATCCTCAAGGGGGATCACTACGAGCAGTACTTC	NA	TRBV27	TRBJ2-7
CASSQYGGTSGRNEQFF	TGTGCCAGCAGCCAATATGGGGGGACTAGCGGGAGGAATGAGCAGTTCTTC	TRBD2	TRBV14	TRBJ2-1
CAIMTENSYEQYF	TGTGCCATCATGACGGAAAACTCCTACGAGCAGTACTTC	NA	TRBV10-3	TRBJ2-7
CATSSGGLFGGYTF	TGTGCCACCAGCTCTGGGGGTCTGTTCGGTGGCTACACCTTC	NA	TRBV15	TRBJ1-2
CASSLDRTNEQFF	TGTGCCAGCAGCTTAGATCGGACCAATGAGCAGTTCTTC	NA	TRBV7-7	TRBJ2-1
CATSRWDTTSTDTQYF	TGTGCCACCAGCAGATGGGACACAACTAGCACAGATACGCAGTATTTT	NA	TRBV15	TRBJ2-3
CASSQASGRTYNEQFF	TGTGCCAGCAGCCAGGCTAGCGGGAGGACCTACAATGAGCAGTTCTTC	TRBD2	TRBV4-2	TRBJ2-1
CASSSGLNTEAFF	TGTGCCAGTAGTTCTGGACTGAACACTGAAGCTTTCTTT	NA	TRBV19	TRBJ1-1